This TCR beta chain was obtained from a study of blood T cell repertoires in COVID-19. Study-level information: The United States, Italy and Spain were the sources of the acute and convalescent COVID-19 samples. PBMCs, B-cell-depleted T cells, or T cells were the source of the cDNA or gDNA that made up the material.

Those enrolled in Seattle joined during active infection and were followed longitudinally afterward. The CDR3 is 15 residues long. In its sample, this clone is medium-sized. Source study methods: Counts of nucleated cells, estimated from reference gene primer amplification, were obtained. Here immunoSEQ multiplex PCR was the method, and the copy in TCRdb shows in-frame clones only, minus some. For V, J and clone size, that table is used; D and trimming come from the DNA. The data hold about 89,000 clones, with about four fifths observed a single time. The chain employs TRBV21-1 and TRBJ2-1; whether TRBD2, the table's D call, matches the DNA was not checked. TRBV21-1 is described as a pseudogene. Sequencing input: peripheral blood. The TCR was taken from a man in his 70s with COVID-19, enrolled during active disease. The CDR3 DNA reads TGTGCCAGCACCAAAGTATTGAGGGAGGGCGGTGAGCAGTTCTTC. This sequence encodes CASTKVLREGGEQFF.